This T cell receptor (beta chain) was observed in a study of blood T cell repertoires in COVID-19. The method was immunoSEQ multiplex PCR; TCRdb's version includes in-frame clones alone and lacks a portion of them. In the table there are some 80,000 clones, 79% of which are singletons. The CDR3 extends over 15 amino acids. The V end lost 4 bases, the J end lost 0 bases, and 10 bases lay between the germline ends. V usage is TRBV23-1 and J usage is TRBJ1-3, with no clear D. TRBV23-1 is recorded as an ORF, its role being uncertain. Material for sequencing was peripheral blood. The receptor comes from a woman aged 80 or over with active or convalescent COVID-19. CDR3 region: CASSPEWYSGNTIYF. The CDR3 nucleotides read TGCGCCAGCAGTCCTGAGTGGTACTCTGGAAACACCATATATTTT.